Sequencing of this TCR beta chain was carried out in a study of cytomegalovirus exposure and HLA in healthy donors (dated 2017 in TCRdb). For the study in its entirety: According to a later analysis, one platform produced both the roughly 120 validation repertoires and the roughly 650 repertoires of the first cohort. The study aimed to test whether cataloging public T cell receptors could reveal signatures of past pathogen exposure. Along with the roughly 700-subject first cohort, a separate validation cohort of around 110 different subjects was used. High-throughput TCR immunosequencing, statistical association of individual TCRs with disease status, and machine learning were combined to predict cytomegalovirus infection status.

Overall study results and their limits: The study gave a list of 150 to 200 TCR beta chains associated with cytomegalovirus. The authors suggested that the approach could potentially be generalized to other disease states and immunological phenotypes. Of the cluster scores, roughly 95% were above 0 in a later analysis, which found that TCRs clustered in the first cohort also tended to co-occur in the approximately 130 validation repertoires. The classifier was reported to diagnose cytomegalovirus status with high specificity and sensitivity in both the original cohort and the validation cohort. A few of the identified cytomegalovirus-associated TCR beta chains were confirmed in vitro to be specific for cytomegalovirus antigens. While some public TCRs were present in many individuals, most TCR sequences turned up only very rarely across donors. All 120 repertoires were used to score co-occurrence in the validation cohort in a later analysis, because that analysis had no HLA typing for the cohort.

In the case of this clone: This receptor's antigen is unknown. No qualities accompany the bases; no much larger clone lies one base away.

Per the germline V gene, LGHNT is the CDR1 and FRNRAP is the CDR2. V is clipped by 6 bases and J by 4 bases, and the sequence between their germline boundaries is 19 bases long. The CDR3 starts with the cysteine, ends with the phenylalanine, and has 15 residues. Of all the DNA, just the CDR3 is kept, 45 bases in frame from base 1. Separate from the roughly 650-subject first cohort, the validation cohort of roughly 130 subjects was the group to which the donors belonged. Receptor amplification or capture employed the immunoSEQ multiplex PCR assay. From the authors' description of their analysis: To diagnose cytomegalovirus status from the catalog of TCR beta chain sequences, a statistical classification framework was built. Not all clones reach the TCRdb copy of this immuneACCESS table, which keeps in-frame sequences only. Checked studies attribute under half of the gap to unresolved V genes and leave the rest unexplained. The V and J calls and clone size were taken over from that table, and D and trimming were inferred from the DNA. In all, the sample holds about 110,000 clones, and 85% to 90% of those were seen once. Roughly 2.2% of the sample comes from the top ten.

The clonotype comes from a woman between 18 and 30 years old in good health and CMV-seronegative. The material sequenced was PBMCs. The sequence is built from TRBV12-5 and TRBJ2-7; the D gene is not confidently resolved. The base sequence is TGTGCTAGTGGGTCTCCACGGAGCCCTGGGTACGAGCAGTACTTC. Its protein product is CASGSPRSPGYEQYF.